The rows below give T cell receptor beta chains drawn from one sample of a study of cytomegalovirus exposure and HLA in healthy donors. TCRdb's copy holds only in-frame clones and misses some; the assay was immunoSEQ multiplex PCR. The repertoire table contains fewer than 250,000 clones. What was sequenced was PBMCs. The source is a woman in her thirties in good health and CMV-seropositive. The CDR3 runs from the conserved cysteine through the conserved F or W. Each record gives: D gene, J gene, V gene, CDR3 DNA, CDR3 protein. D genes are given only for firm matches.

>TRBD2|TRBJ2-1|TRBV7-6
TGTGCCAGCAGCCCGCGGACTAGCGGGACCAACAATGAGCAGTTCTTC
CASSPRTSGTNNEQFF
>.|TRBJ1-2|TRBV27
TGTGCCAGCAGCTCCGACAGGACCCTCTATGGCTACACCTTC
CASSSDRTLYGYTF
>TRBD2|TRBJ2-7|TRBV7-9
TGTGCCAGCAGCTTTCCTAGCGGGAGGGCCGACGAGCAGTACTTC
CASSFPSGRADEQYF
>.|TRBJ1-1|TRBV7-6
TGTGCCAGCAGCTTAGGAGTCCTCACTGAAGCTTTCTTT
CASSLGVLTEAFF
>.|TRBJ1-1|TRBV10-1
TGCGCCAGCAGTGAACAGGTGAACACTGAAGCTTTCTTT
CASSEQVNTEAFF
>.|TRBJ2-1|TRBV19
TGTGCCAGTAGTTTCAGGGAAAATGAGCAGTTCTTC
CASSFRENEQFF
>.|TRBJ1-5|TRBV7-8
TGTGCCAGCAGCTTACGGTCAGGGTGGGGGGGGAGCAATCAGCCCCAGCATTTT
CASSLRSGWGGSNQPQHF
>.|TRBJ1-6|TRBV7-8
TGTGCCAGCAGCTTCCAGGGTCGGAATTCACCCCTCCACTTT
CASSFQGRNSPLHF
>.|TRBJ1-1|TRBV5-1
TGCGCCAGCAGCTTGGCTGAGTTGAACACTGAAGCTTTCTTT
CASSLAELNTEAFF
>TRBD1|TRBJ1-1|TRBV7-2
TGTGCCAGCATCACAGGGGCCCACGTGGAAGCTTTCTTT
CASITGAHVEAFF
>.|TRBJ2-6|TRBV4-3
TGCGCCAGCAGCCTTACCGCGGTGGGGGGACGAGCATCTATCTCTGGGGCCAACGTCCTGACTTTC
CASSLTAVGGRASISGANVLTF
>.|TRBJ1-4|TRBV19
TGTGCCAGTAGTAGACAGGTATTAGAGGAAAAACTGTTTTTT
CASSRQVLEEKLFF
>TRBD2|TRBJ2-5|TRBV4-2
TGTGCCAGCAGCCCCCAGACTAGCGGGAGGGCGGGAGGCCAAGAGACCCAGTACTTC
CASSPQTSGRAGGQETQYF
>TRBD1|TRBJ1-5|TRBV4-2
TGTGCCAGCAGCCCCGTACCGGGACAGGGGCCCCGTCGGCCCCAGCATTTT
CASSPVPGQGPRRPQHF
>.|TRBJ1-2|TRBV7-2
TGTGCCAGCAGCTTAATGGAGTCGAACTATGGCTACACCTTC
CASSLMESNYGYTF
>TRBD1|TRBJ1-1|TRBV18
TGTGCCAGCTCACTAGAATTCAGGGGGCTTGGCGCTGAAGCTTTCTTT
CASSLEFRGLGAEAFF
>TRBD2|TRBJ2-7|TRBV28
TGTGCCAGCAGACCCGGACTAGTGGCCTACGAGCAGTACTTC
CASRPGLVAYEQYF
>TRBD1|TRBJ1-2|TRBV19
TGTGCCAGTAGTATTCGGACAGGGCCCTATGGCTACACCTTC
CASSIRTGPYGYTF
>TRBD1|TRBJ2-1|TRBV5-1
TGCGCCAGCAGCGGTACGGTGGGACAGGAGCAGTTCTTC
CASSGTVGQEQFF
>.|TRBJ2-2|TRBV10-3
TGTGGCACTACCCCACAGGTGAACACCGGGGAGCTGTTTTTT
CGTTPQVNTGELFF
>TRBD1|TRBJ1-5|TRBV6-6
TGTGCCAGCAGTGGGGACAGGGGCAATCAGCCCCAGCATTTT
CASSGDRGNQPQHF
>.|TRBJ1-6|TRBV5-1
TGCGCCAGCAGCTTGGAGCCAACTAATTCACCCCTCCACTTT
CASSLEPTNSPLHF
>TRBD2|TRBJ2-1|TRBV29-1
TGCAGCGTATCCGGGAGGGCCTACAATGAGCAGTTCTTC
CSVSGRAYNEQFF
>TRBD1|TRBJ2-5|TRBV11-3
TGTGCCAGCAGCTTACTGGCGACAGGGGGTTGTGGCGAGACCCAGTACTTC
CASSLLATGGCGETQYF
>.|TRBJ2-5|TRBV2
TGTGCCAGCAGATATGAAGAGACCCAGTACTTC
CASRYEETQYF
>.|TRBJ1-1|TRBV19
TGTGCAAAGACTGTGAACACTGAAGCTTTCTTT
CAKTVNTEAFF
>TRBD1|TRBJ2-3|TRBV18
TGTGCCAGCTCACCGTTCGGACAGGGCACAGATACGCAGTATTTT
CASSPFGQGTDTQYF
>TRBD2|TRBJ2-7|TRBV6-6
TGTGCCAGCAGCCAAGCGGGAAGCTCCTACGAGCAGTACTTC
CASSQAGSSYEQYF